One and the same sample provided the 3 T cell receptor beta chains below, sequenced in a study of blood T cells in healthy people across ages. Primed by a sample-barcoded 5' primer and a J-beta primer mix, a second PCR proceeded for about 6 to 11 cycles. MiXCR, run by TCRdb on the 5' RACE reads, gives a single entry per CDR3 protein. The table records over 950,000 distinct CDR3 sequences, around 54% of them present only once. The sample taken for sequencing was blood. Every receptor here comes from a woman in her sixties in good health.

The chain combines TRBV28 with TRBJ2-6; 9 bases align to TRBD1. V was pared by 6 bases and J by 1 base, with 7 bases of the junction left unmatched. The CDR3 covers 17 residues. Germline values: CDR1 MDHEN, CDR2 SYDVKM. The CDR3 reads CASRGQGTGSGANVLTF. Here the CDR3 DNA reads TGTGCCAGCAGGGGACAGGGTACGGGGTCTGGGGCCAACGTCCTGACTTTC.

The chain uses TRBV7-6 and TRBJ2-6, with 7 bases aligning to TRBD2. The V and J ends lost 1 base and 0 bases, in that order; junction bases with no gene match: 6. This CDR3 has 18 amino acids. In germline, CDR1 is SGHVS, CDR2 FNYEAQ. CDR3 in amino acids: CASSLERGQSSGANVLTF. The CDR3 coding sequence is TGTGCCAGCAGCTTAGAGCGGGGCCAAAGCTCTGGGGCCAACGTCCTGACTTTC.

A few counts support this clonotype. The chain carries TRBV2 and TRBJ2-7, with D possibly TRBD1 on 6 matching bases. Trimming pared 7 bases from V and 3 bases from J, leaving 13 bases between. The CDR3 length is 13 residues. The germline CDR1 and CDR2 sequences are SNHLY and FYNNEI. CDR3 sequence: CASIPQGSYEQYF. DNA for the CDR3: TGTGCCAGCATACCACAGGGAAGCTACGAGCAGTACTTC.